This T cell receptor (beta chain) was captured in a study of blood T cell repertoires in COVID-19. Study at large: Specimens from acute and convalescent COVID-19 originated in the United States, Italy and Spain.

Generated by immunoSEQ multiplex PCR, the TCRdb table keeps only in-frame clones and is missing some. Of 310,000 or so clones in the sample, around 90% were seen once. Germline V gene lookup returns CDR1 SGHAT and CDR2 FQNNGV. J was trimmed by 7 bases and V by 1 base; bases with no gene match: 15. The CDR3 contains 18 residues. Individuals drawn from 20 to 25 US areas were roughly 18 to 95 years old. Before being deemed recovered, Cohort 3 donors had two negative PCRs, clearance, or symptom resolution. Input material: PBMCs or T cells enriched from blood (not recorded which). The sequence was collected from a woman between 35 and 50 years old who had recovered from COVID-19. The V gene is TRBV11-2, the J gene TRBJ1-2, with 10 bases aligning to TRBD1. CDR3 bases: TGTGCCAGCAGCTTAGGGCCGGGACAGGGGTATACTTCGGGTGGCTACACCTTC. Translated: CASSLGPGQGYTSGGYTF.